A selection of T cell receptor beta chains follows, all from one sample in a study of blood T cell dynamics during melanoma immunotherapy. The protocol was immunoSEQ multiplex PCR, while the TCRdb copy is restricted to in-frame clones and leaves out a portion. The profile shows 6,300 or so clones, 80% to 95% of them singletons. Sequenced material: cell-free DNA from blood, taken from a patient treated with checkpoint blockade. These receptor sequences come from a human donor with melanoma. The CDR3 runs from the conserved cysteine through the conserved F or W. Each record gives: J gene, D gene, clone size, V gene, CDR3 DNA, CDR3 protein. A D gene is named only where the DNA matches it firmly. Clone size is not always given. Where it is, it says once, few, many or a class for expanded clones.

J: TRBJ1-2
D: NA
size: NA
V: TRBV7-7
DNA: TGTGCCAGCAGCTTATGGGGGCTCTATGGCTACACCTTC
CDR3: CASSLWGLYGYTF

J: TRBJ1-5
D: NA
size: NA
V: TRBV7-2
DNA: TGTGCCAGCAGCCCGGGAGGGTCGGGCCTTGAGTGGCCCCAGCATTTT
CDR3: CASSPGGSGLEWPQHF

J: TRBJ1-4
D: TRBD1
size: NA
V: TRBV5-1
DNA: TGCGCCAGCAGCTTGGGTACGGGACAGGGGTCGTTTTTT
CDR3: CASSLGTGQGSFF

J: TRBJ2-7
D: NA
size: NA
V: TRBV10-1
DNA: TGCGCCAGCAGTGAGAGGGGTCCGAAGGAGGTCGGGTACGAGCAGTACTTC
CDR3: CASSERGPKEVGYEQYF

J: TRBJ1-1
D: NA
size: NA
V: TRBV30
DNA: TGTGCCTGGAGTTACGAAAACACTGAAGCTTTCTTT
CDR3: CAWSYENTEAFF

J: TRBJ2-5
D: TRBD1
size: NA
V: TRBV11-1
DNA: TGTGCCAGCAGCCCTCGGACAGGGCGGTACCAAGAGACCCAGTACTTC
CDR3: CASSPRTGRYQETQYF

J: TRBJ2-5
D: TRBD2
size: once
V: TRBV7-9
DNA: TGTGCCAGCAGCCCAGTGAGCGGGAGGATAGGAGAGACCCAGTACTTC
CDR3: CASSPVSGRIGETQYF

J: TRBJ2-3
D: NA
size: once
V: TRBV11-1
DNA: TGTGCCAGCAGCTTGGCAGGGGCAGATACGCAGTATTTT
CDR3: CASSLAGADTQYF

J: TRBJ1-6
D: NA
size: NA
V: TRBV14
DNA: TGTGCCAGCAGCTCTACAGGGAGGGCCAATTCACCCCTCCACTTT
CDR3: CASSSTGRANSPLHF

J: TRBJ2-7
D: TRBD1
size: NA
V: TRBV18
DNA: TGTGCCAGCTCACCTACAGGGGGCACCCCGTACGAGCAGTACTTC
CDR3: CASSPTGGTPYEQYF

J: TRBJ1-4
D: NA
size: NA
V: TRBV15
DNA: TGTGCCACCAGCTCAACCCTAGGAACTAATGAAAAACTGTTTTTT
CDR3: CATSSTLGTNEKLFF

J: TRBJ2-2
D: NA
size: NA
V: TRBV30
DNA: TGTGCCTGGAGGCGGGGAAACACCGGGGAGCTGTTTTTT
CDR3: CAWRRGNTGELFF

J: TRBJ2-3
D: TRBD2
size: NA
V: TRBV6-4
DNA: TGTGCCAGCAGTGACGAAGCGGGAGGGCTGGGTACGCAGTATTTT
CDR3: CASSDEAGGLGTQYF

J: TRBJ2-3
D: TRBD2
size: once
V: TRBV5-1
DNA: TGCGCCAGCAGCTCCGTCTCAGCGGGGGACACAGATACGCAGTATTTT
CDR3: CASSSVSAGDTDTQYF

J: TRBJ1-2
D: TRBD1
size: once
V: TRBV5-1
DNA: TGCGCCAGCAGTCCCGGGACAGGGACTCAACGGGGCTATGGCTACACCTTC
CDR3: CASSPGTGTQRGYGYTF

J: TRBJ2-1
D: NA
size: NA
V: TRBV5-5
DNA: TGTGCCAGCAGCTTGGGGGGGACCTTAAACAATGAGCAGTTCTTC
CDR3: CASSLGGTLNNEQFF

J: TRBJ1-4
D: TRBD1
size: NA
V: TRBV7-9
DNA: TGTGCCAGCAGCTCCCGAGCAGGGGGCGCCTGGGATGAAAAACTGTTTTTT
CDR3: CASSSRAGGAWDEKLFF

J: TRBJ1-4
D: NA
size: NA
V: TRBV4-2
DNA: TGTGCCAGCAGCCAGGGGCCCGGGGGGGAACTGTTTTTT
CDR3: CASSQGPGGELFF

J: TRBJ1-5
D: TRBD1
size: NA
V: TRBV28
DNA: TGTGCCAGCAGCGGACAGGGCAATCAGCCCCAGCATTTT
CDR3: CASSGQGNQPQHF

J: TRBJ2-7
D: NA
size: NA
V: TRBV10-3
DNA: TGTGCCATCAGTGAATCGCAGGGACGGGACGAGCAGTACTTC
CDR3: CAISESQGRDEQYF

J: TRBJ2-1
D: TRBD1
size: NA
V: TRBV5-1
DNA: TGCGCCAGCAGAAAGTCCGGGACAGCCTACAATGAGCAGTTCTTC
CDR3: CASRKSGTAYNEQFF

J: TRBJ1-3
D: NA
size: NA
V: TRBV6-1
DNA: TGTGCCAGCAGCCCTTCGGGCGGCGGAAACACCATATATTTT
CDR3: CASSPSGGGNTIYF

J: TRBJ2-1
D: NA
size: once
V: TRBV5-1
DNA: TGCGCCAGCAGCTACGAATGGAGGGGGAATGAGCAGTTCTTC
CDR3: CASSYEWRGNEQFF

J: TRBJ1-5
D: TRBD1
size: NA
V: TRBV10-3
DNA: TGTGCCATCAGGGACAGGGAGGGCCAGCCCCAGCATTTT
CDR3: CAIRDREGQPQHF

J: TRBJ2-5
D: NA
size: NA
V: TRBV7-9
DNA: TGTGCCAGCAGCTTAGGGAGCCAAGAGACCCAGTACTTC
CDR3: CASSLGSQETQYF

J: TRBJ1-2
D: NA
size: NA
V: TRBV7-2
DNA: TGTGCCAGCAGCTCTAACCGAAAATTTTCTCGGGGTTGGTACTATGGCTACACCTTC
CDR3: CASSSNRKFSRGWYYGYTF

J: TRBJ1-4
D: TRBD1
size: NA
V: TRBV11-2
DNA: TGTGCCAGCAGTTTCGGGACAGGTTACGAAAAACTGTTTTTT
CDR3: CASSFGTGYEKLFF

J: TRBJ1-2
D: NA
size: once
V: TRBV9
DNA: TGTGCCAGCAGCGGGGTGGGGTATGGCTACACCTTC
CDR3: CASSGVGYGYTF

J: TRBJ2-2
D: NA
size: NA
V: TRBV28
DNA: TGTGCCAGCAGTTTAGGTGGGAATCAGGGCGGGGAGCTGTTTTTT
CDR3: CASSLGGNQGGELFF